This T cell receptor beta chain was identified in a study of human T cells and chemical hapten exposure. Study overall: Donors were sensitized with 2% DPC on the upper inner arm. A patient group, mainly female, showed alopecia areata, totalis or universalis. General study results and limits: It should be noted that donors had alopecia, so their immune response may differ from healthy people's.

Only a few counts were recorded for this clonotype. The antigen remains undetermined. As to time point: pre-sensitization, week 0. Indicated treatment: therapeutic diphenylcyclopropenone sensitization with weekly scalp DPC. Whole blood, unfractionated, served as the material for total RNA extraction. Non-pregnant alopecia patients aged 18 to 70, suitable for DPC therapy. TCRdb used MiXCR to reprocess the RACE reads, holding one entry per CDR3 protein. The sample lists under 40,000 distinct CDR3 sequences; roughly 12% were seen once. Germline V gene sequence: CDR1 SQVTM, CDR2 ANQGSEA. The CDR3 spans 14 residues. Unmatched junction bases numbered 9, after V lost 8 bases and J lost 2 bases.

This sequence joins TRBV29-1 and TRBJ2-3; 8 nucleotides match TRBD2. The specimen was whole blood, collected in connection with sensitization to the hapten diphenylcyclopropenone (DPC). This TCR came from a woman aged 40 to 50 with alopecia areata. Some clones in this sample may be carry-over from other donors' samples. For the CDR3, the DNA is TGCAGCTTCGGCCAGCGGGGGTACACAGATACGCAGTATTTT. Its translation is CSFGQRGYTDTQYF.